This T cell receptor (beta chain) comes out of a study of radiotherapy plus CTLA-4 blockade in lung cancer. This clone has just a few counts. Libraries were prepared by immunoSEQ multiplex PCR; TCRdb keeps only in-frame clonotypes and omits some of them. The repertoire holds more than 90,000 clones, more than 65% seen once, with 4.5% to 6.5% in the top ten. Trimming cost V 0 bases and J 8 bases, with 17 bases left between them. CDR3 length: 16 amino acids. Per the germline V gene, CDR1 is SEHNR and CDR2 is FQNEAQ (reference sequence). This sequence joins TRBV7-9 and TRBJ1-5, with no clear D. The TCR comes from a human donor with non-small cell lung cancer who had a partial response to radiotherapy plus ipilimumab. The sequences come from peripheral blood, collected from a patient treated with radiotherapy plus ipilimumab. This chain's CDR3 is CASSLALGGSGEPQHF. In nucleotides, the CDR3 is TGTGCCAGCAGCTTAGCGTTGGGCGGCAGCGGAGAGCCCCAGCATTTT.